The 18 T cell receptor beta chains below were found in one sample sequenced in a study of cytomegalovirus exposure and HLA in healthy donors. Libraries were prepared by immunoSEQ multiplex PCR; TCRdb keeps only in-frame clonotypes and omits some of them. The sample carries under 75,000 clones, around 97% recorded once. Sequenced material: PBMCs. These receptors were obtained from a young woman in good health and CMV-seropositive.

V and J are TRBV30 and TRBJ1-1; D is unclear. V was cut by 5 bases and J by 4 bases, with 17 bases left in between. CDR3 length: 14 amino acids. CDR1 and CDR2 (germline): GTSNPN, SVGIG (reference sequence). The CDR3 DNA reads TGTGCCTGGGGTGGACCGGGATGGGGCACTGAAGCTTTCTTT. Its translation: CAWGGPGWGTEAFF.

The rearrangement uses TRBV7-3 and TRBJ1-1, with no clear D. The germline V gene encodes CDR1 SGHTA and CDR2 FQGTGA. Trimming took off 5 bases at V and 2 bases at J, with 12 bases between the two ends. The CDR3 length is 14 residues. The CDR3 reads CASSPHGSNTEAFF. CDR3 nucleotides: TGTGCCAGCAGCCCACACGGGAGTAACACTGAAGCTTTCTTT. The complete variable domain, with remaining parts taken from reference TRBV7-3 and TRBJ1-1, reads GAGVSQTPSNKVTEKGKYVELRCDPISGHTALYWYRQSLGQGPEFLIYFQGTGAADDSGLPNDRFFAVRPEGSVSTLKIQRTERGDSAVYLCASSPHGSNTEAFFGQGTRLTVV.

The CDR3 loop is CASSTTGGRVETQYF. The CDR3 DNA reads as TGTGCCAGCAGCACGACAGGGGGGAGGGTAGAGACCCAGTACTTC. The V call is TRBV13, the J call TRBJ2-5; TRBD1 matches at 9 bases. Germline CDR1 is PRHDT and CDR2 is FYEKMQ (reference sequence). This CDR3 has 15 residues. V lost 5 bases to trimming and J lost 4 bases; unmatched junction nucleotides: 8.

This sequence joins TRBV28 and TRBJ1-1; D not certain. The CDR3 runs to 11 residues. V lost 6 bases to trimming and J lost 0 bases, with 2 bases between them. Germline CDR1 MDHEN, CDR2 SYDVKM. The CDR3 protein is CASSVNTEAFF. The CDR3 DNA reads TGTGCCAGCAGCGTGAACACTGAAGCTTTCTTT.

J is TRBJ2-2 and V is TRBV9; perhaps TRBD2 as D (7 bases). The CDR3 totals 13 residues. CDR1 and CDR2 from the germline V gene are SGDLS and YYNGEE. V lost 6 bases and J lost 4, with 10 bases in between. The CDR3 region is CASTGGPTGELFF. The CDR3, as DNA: TGTGCCAGCACCGGGGGGCCCACCGGGGAGCTGTTTTTT.

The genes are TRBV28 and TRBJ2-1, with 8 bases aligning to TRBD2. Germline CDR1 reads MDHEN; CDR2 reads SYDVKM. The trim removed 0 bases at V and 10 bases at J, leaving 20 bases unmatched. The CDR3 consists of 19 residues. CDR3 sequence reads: CASSLCPRSGGRLFPEQFF. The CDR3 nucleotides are TGTGCCAGCAGTTTATGCCCCCGATCGGGCGGGAGGCTTTTCCCCGAGCAGTTCTTC.

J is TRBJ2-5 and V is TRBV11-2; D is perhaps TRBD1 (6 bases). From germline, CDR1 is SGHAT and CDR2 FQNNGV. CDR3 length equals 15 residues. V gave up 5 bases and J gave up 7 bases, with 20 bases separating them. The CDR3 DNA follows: TGTGCCAGCAGCCGACAGGCCGTTGGTCCGCGGACCCAGTACTTC. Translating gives CASSRQAVGPRTQYF.

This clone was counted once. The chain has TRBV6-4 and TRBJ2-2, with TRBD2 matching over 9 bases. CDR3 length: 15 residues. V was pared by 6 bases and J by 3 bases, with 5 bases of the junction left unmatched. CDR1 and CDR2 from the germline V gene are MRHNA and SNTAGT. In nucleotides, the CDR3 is TGTGCCAGCAGGGGGACTAGCAGCCACACCGGGGAGCTGTTTTTT. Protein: CASRGTSSHTGELFF.

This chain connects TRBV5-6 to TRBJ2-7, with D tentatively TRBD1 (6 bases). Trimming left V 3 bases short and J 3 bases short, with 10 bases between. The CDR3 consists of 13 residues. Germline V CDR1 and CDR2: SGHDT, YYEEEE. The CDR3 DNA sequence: TGTGCCAGCAGCTCCAGGGGTTTCTACGAGCAGTACTTC. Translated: CASSSRGFYEQYF.

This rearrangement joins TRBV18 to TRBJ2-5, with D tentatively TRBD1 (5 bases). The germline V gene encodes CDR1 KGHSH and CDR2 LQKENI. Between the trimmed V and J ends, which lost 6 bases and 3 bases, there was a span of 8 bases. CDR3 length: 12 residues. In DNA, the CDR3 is TGTGCCAGCTCCCAGACAGAAGAGACCCAGTACTTC. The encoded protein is CASSQTEETQYF.

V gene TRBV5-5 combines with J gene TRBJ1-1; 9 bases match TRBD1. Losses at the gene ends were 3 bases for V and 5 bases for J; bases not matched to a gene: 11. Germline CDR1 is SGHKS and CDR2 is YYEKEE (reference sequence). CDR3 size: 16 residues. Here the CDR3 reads CASSWEPTGGRTEAFF. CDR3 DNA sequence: TGTGCCAGCAGCTGGGAGCCGACAGGGGGAAGGACTGAAGCTTTCTTT.

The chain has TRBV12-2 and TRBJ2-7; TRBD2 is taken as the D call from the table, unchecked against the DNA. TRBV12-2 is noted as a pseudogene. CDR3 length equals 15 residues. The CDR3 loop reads CASRLGSGSTYEQYF. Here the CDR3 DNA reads TGTGCAAGTCGCTTAGGAAGCGGGTCTACCTACGAGCAGTACTTC.

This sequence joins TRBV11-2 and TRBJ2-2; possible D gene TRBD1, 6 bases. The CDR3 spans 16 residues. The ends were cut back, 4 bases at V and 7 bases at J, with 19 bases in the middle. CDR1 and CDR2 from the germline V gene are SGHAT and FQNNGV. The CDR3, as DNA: TGTGCCAGCAGCTCTATGGCCCTGGGGGCCGGCGGGGAGCTGTTTTTT. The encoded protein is CASSSMALGAGGELFF.

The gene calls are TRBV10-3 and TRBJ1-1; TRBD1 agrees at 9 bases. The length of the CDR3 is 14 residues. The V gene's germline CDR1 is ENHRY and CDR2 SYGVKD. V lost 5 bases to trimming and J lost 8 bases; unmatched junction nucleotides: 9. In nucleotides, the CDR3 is TGTGCCATCAGTCAGGGGACAGGGAGATACGAAGCTTTCTTT. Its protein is CAISQGTGRYEAFF.

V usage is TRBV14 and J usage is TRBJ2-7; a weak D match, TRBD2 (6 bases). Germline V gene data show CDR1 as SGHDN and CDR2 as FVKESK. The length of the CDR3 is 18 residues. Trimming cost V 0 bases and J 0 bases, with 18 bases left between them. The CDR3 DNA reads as TGTGCCAGCAGCCAAGAAATCCTGGAGGGGTTGAGCTCCTACGAGCAGTACTTC. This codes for CASSQEILEGLSSYEQYF.

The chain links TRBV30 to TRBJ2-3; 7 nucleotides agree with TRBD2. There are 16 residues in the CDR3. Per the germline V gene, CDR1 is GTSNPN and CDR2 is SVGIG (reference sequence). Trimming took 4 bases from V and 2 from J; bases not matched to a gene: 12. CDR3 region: CAWIPWIAGNTDTQYF. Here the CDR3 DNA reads TGTGCCTGGATACCCTGGATAGCGGGTAACACAGATACGCAGTATTTT.

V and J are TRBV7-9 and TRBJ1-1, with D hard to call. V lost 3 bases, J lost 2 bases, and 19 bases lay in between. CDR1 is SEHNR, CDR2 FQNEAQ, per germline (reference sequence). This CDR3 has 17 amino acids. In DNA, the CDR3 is TGTGCCAGCAGCTTCAGCGGCGGGGAACCTTTTAACACTGAAGCTTTCTTT. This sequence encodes CASSFSGGEPFNTEAFF.

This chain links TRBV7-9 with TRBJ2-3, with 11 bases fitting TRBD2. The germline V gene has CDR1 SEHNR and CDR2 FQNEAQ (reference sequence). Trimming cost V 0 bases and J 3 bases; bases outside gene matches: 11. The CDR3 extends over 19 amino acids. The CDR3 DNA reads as TGTGCCAGCAGCTTAGCGGACACCGGGACTAGCGGACTTACAGATACGCAGTATTTT. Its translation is CASSLADTGTSGLTDTQYF.